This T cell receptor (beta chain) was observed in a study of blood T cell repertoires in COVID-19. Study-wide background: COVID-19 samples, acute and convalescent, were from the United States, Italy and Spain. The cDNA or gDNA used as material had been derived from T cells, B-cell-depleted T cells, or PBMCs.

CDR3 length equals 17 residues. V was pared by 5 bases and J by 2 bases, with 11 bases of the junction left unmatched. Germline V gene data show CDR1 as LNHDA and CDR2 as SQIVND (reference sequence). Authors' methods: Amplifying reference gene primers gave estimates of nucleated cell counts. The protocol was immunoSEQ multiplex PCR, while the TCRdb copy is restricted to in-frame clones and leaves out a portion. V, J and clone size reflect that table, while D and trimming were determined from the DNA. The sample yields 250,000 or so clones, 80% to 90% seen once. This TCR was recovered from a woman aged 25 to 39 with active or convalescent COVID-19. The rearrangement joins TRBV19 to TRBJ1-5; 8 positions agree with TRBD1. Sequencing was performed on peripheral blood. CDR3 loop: CASSPRGRGHGNQPQHF. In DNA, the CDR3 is TGTGCCAGTAGTCCCCGTGGCAGGGGGCATGGCAATCAGCCCCAGCATTTT.